The 8 T cell receptor beta chains below all came from one sample that was sequenced in a study of blood T cell repertoires in COVID-19 (dated by TCRdb to the early 2020s). Libraries came from the immunoSEQ multiplex PCR assay. TCRdb stores this immuneACCESS table with in-frame sequences only. Part of the clones is absent; in the studies checked, under half of the shortfall reflects unresolved V genes, and no reason is known for the rest. The sample data list just over 350,000 clones, and approximately 86% of these were observed just once. 7.1% of the sample lies in the top ten. The sample was peripheral blood. The source of these receptors is a woman aged 55 to 70 with COVID-19, enrolled during active disease.

This sequence joins TRBV19 and TRBJ1-5, with 9 positions matching TRBD1. V shed 7 bases, J shed 2 bases, and the junction held 12 bases outside the gene matches. Germline lookup yields CDR1 LNHDA and CDR2 SQIVND (reference sequence). The CDR3 is 17 residues long. The CDR3 sequence: CASIGNRGLKGNQPQHF. CDR3 nucleotides: TGTGCCAGTATCGGGAACAGGGGGCTAAAGGGCAATCAGCCCCAGCATTTT.

The rearrangement uses TRBV6-2 or TRBV6-3 and TRBJ2-4; 11 bases map to TRBD2. J was trimmed by 0 bases and V by 0 bases; bases with no gene match: 1. There are 17 residues in the CDR3. CDR1 is MNHEY, CDR2 SVGEGT, per germline. CDR3 residues: CASSYSTSGVAKNIQYF. In DNA, the CDR3 is TGTGCCAGCAGTTACTCGACTAGCGGGGTAGCCAAAAACATTCAGTACTTC.

The genes are TRBV5-1 and TRBJ2-7; perhaps TRBD1 as D (5 bases). Per the germline V gene, CDR1 is SGHRS and CDR2 is YFSETQ. This CDR3 comprises 12 residues. Trimming left V 1 base short and J 4 bases short, with 6 bases between. In DNA form, the CDR3 reads TGCGCCAGCAGCTTGTCAGGGTACGAGCAGTACTTC. This encodes CASSLSGYEQYF.

The genes are TRBV27 and TRBJ2-5, with 7 bases aligning to TRBD2. The CDR3 has 16 residues. CDR1 MNHEY and CDR2 SMNVEV come from the germline V gene (reference sequence). J gave up 5 bases and V 2 bases, and 11 bases lay outside the gene matches. As DNA, the CDR3 is TGTGCCAGCAGTTTAGGGGAGGGAATGGTAAAGGAGACCCAGTACTTC. Amino acids: CASSLGEGMVKETQYF.

The table lists this clone with a count of one. The chain couples TRBV6-4 to TRBJ1-1; D call uncertain. Per the germline V gene, CDR1 is MRHNA and CDR2 is SNTAGT. This CDR3 has 13 residues. The V and J ends lost 6 bases and 6 bases respectively, with 14 bases between them. The CDR3 DNA reads as TGTGCCAGCAGACCACACCCTGCCGCTGAAGCTTTCTTT. Translating gives CASRPHPAAEAFF.

The J gene is TRBJ2-1, the V gene TRBV7-8, with TRBD1 as a possible D gene (5 bases). The CDR3 covers 13 residues. Trimming cost V 11 bases and J 0 bases, with 11 bases left between them. The germline CDR1 and CDR2 sequences are SGHVS and FQNEAQ. The CDR3 loop is CALGQGSYNEQFF. In DNA form, the CDR3 reads TGTGCCCTTGGGCAGGGCTCCTACAATGAGCAGTTCTTC.

The chain carries TRBV10-3 and TRBJ1-2; 7 positions agree with TRBD1. The CDR3 has 14 residues. With V trimmed by 5 bases and J by 8 bases, 11 bases remained unmatched. Germline-derived CDR1 and CDR2 are ENHRY and SYGVKD. The CDR3 reads CAISPGGLGGGYTF. The CDR3 coding sequence is TGTGCCATCAGTCCAGGCGGTTTAGGGGGCGGCTACACCTTC.

This sequence joins TRBV19 and TRBJ1-1; 9 bases agree with TRBD1. This CDR3 is 14 amino acids long. J lost 3 bases, V lost 5 bases, and 4 bases had no gene match. CDR1 and CDR2 (germline): LNHDA, SQIVND (reference sequence). The CDR3 DNA reads as TGTGCCAGTAGTGTACAGGGGGCAGACACTGAAGCTTTCTTT. Amino acids: CASSVQGADTEAFF.